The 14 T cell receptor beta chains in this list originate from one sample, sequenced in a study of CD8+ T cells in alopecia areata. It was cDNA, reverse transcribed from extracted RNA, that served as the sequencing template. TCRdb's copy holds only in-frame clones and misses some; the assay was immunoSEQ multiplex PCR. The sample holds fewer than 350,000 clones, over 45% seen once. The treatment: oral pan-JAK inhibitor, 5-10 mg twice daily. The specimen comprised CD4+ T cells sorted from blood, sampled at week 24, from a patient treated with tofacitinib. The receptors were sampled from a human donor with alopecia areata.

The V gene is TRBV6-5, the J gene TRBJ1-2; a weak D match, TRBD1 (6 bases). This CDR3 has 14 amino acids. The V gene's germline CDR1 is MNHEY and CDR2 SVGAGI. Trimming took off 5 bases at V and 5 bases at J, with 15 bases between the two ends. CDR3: CASSTEGEVYGYTF. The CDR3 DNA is TGTGCCAGCAGTACAGAGGGGGAGGTTTATGGCTACACCTTC.

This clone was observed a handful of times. In DNA form, the CDR3 reads TGCGCCAGCAGCTTGGGTCCCGGGACAGGGACCTCTGGGGCCAACGTCCTGACTTTC. Translation gives CASSLGPGTGTSGANVLTF. The chain employs TRBV5-1 and TRBJ2-6; 9 bases line up with TRBD1. The CDR3 is 19 residues long. V lost 0 bases and J lost 0; bases outside the gene matches: 7. The germline V gene has CDR1 SGHRS and CDR2 YFSETQ.

The DNA for the CDR3 is TGTGCCAGCAGCCCACAGGGGCCTCCGGAGCCGACCCAGTACTTC. Its protein product is CASSPQGPPEPTQYF. The chain joins TRBV7-2 to TRBJ2-5; 7 nucleotides match TRBD1. The germline gives CDR1 SGHTA, CDR2 FQGNSA. CDR3 length: 15 residues. V dropped 5 bases and J dropped 7; count of bases not matched to a gene: 13.

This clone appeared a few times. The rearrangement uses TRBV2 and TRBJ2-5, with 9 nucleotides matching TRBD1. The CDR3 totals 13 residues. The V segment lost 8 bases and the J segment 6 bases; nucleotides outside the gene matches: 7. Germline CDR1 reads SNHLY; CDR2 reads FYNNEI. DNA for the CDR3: TGTGCCAGCGGCGGACAGGGGTCTCAGACCCAGTACTTC. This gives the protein CASGGQGSQTQYF. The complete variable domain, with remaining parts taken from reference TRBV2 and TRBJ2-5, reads EPEVTQTPSHQVTQMGQEVILRCVPISNHLYFYWYRQILGQKVEFLVSFYNNEISEKSEIFDDQFSVERPDGSNFTLKIRSTKLEDSAMYFCASGGQGSQTQYFGPGTRLLVL.

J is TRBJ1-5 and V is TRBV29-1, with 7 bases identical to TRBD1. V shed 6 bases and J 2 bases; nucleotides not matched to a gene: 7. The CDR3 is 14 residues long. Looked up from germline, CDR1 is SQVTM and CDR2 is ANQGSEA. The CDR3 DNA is TGCAGCGTCTCGACAGGGACTGGCAATCAGCCCCAGCATTTT. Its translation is CSVSTGTGNQPQHF. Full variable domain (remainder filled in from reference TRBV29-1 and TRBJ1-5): SAVISQKPSRDICQRGTSLTIQCQVDSQVTMMFWYRQQPGQSLTLIATANQGSEATYESGFVIDKFPISRPNLTFSTLTVSNMSPEDSSIYLCSVSTGTGNQPQHFGDGTRLSIL.

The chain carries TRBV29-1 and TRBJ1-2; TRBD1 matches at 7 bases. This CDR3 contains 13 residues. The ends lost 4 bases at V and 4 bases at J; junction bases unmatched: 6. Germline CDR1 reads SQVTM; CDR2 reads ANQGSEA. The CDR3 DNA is TGCAGCGTTGGGCGACAGGGCGGCTATGGCTACACCTTC. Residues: CSVGRQGGYGYTF. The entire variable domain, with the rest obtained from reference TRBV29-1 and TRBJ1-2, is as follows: SAVISQKPSRDICQRGTSLTIQCQVDSQVTMMFWYRQQPGQSLTLIATANQGSEATYESGFVIDKFPISRPNLTFSTLTVSNMSPEDSSIYLCSVGRQGGYGYTFGSGTRLTVV.

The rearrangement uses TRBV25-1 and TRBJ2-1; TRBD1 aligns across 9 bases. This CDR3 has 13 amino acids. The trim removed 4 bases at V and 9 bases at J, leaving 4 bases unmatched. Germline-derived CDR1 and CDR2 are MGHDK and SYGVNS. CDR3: CASSAGTGLEQFF. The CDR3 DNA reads TGTGCCAGCAGTGCCGGGACAGGGCTTGAGCAGTTCTTC.

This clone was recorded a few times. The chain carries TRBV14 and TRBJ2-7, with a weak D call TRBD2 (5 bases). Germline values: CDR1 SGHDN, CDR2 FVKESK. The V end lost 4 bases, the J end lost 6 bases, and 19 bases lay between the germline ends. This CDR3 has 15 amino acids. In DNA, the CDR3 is TGTGCCAGCAGCCGACCAGGCGGGCATGGTCCCGAGCAGTACTTC. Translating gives CASSRPGGHGPEQYF.

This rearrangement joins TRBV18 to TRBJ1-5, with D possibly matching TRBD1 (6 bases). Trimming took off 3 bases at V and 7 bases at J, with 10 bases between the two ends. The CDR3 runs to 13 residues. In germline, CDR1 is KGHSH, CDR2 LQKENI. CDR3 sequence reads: CASSPTTGQPQHF. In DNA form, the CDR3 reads TGTGCCAGCTCACCTACCACAGGGCAGCCCCAGCATTTT.

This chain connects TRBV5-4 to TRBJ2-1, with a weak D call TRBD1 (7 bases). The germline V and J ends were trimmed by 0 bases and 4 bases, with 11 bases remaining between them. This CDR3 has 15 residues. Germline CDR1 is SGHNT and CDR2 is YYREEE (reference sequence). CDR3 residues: CASSLGQGGYNEQFF. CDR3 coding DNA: TGTGCCAGCAGCTTGGGGCAGGGGGGATACAATGAGCAGTTCTTC.

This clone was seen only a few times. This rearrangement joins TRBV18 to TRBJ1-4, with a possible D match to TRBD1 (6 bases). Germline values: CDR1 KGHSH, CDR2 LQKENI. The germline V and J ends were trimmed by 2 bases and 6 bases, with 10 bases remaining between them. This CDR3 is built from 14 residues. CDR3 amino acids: CASSPRRTDEKLFF. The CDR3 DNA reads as TGTGCCAGCTCACCAAGGCGGACAGATGAAAAACTGTTTTTT.

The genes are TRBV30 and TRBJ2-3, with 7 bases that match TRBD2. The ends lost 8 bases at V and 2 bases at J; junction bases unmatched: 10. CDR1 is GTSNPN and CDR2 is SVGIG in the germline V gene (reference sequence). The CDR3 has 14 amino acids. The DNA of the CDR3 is TGTGCCACCCGGGGGGACCGGGACACAGATACGCAGTATTTT. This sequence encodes CATRGDRDTDTQYF.

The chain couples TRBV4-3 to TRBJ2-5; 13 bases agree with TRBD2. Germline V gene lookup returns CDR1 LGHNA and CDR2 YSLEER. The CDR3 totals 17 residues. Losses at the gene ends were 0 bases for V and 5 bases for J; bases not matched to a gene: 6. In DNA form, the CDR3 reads TGCGCCAGCAGCCAAGAGTTTTCACTAGCGGGGGGGGAGACCCAGTACTTC. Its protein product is CASSQEFSLAGGETQYF.

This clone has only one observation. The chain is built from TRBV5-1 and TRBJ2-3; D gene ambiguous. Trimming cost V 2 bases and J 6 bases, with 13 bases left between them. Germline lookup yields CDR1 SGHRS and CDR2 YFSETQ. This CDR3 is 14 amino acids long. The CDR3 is CASSFSSVVDTQYF. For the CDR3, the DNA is TGCGCCAGCAGCTTCTCGTCCGTCGTGGATACGCAGTATTTT.